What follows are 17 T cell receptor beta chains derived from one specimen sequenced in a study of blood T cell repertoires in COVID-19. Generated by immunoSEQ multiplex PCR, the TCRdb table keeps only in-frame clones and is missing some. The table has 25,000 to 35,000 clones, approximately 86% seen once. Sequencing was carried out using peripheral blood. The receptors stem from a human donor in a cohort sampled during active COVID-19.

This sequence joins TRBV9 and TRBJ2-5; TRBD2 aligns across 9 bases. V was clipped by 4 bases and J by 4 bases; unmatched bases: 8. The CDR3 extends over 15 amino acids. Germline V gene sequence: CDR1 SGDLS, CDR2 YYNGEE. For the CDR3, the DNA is TGTGCCAGCAGCCCTAGCGGGGCTGGCTTAGAGACCCAGTACTTC. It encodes CASSPSGAGLETQYF.

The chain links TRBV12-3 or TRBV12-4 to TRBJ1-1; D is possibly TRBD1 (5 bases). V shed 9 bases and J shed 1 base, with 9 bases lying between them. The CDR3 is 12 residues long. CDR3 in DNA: TGTGCCAGTCGACAGCCGAACACTGAAGCTTTCTTT. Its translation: CASRQPNTEAFF.

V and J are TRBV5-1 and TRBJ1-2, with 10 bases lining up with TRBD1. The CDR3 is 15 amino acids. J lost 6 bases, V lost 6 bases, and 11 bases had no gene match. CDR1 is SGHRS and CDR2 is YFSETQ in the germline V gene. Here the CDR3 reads CASTPGQGTSDGYTF. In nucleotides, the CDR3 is TGCGCCAGCACACCGGGACAGGGGACGTCGGATGGCTACACCTTC. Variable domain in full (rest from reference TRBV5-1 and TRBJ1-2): KAGVTQTPRYLIKTRGQQVTLSCSPISGHRSVSWYQQTPGQGLQFLFEYFSETQRNKGNFPGRFSGRQFSNSRSEMNVSTLELGDSALYLCASTPGQGTSDGYTFGSGTRLTVV.

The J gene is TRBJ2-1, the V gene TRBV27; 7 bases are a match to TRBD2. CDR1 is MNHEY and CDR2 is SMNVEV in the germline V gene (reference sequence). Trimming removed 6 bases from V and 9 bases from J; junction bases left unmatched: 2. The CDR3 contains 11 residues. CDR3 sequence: CASSRGVEQFF. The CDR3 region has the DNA TGTGCCAGCAGCCGGGGGGTTGAGCAGTTCTTC.

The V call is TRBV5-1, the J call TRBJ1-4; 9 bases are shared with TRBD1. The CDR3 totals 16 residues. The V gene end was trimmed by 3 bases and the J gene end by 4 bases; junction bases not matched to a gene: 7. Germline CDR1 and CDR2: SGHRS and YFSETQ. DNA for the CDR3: TGCGCCAGCAGCTATACCGGGACAGGGAGTAATGAAAAACTGTTTTTT. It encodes CASSYTGTGSNEKLFF.

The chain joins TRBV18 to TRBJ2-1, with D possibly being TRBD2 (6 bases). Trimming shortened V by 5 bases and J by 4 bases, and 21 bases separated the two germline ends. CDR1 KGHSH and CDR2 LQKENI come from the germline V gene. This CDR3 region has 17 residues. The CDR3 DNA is TGTGCCAGCTCAGGGTTCGGGGGTAACCCGAATTACAATGAGCAGTTCTTC. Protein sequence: CASSGFGGNPNYNEQFF.

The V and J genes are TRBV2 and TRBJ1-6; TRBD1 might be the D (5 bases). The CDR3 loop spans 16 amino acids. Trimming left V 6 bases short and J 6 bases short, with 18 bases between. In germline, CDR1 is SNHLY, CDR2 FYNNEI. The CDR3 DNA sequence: TGTGCCAGCAGCTTCGCCGGGACGGGACTTAATTCACCCCTCCACTTT. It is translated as CASSFAGTGLNSPLHF. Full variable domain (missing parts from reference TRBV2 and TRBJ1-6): EPEVTQTPSHQVTQMGQEVILRCVPISNHLYFYWYRQILGQKVEFLVSFYNNEISEKSEIFDDQFSVERPDGSNFTLKIRSTKLEDSAMYFCASSFAGTGLNSPLHFGNGTRLTVT.

Written as DNA, the CDR3 is TGTGCCAGCAGTTACAGTACAGGGCCGTCCTGGCAAGCTTTCTTT. Its translation: CASSYSTGPSWQAFF. The chain links TRBV6-5 to TRBJ1-1, with a tentative D call TRBD1 (6 bases). Germline V gene sequence: CDR1 MNHEY, CDR2 SVGAGI. V lost 2 bases and J 9 bases, leaving 19 bases between the germline ends. The CDR3 loop spans 15 amino acids.

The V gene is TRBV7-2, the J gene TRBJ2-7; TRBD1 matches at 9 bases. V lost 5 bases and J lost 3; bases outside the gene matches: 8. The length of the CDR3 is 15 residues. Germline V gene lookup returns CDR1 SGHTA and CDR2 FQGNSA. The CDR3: CASSPPDRGRYEQYF. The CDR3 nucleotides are TGTGCCAGCAGCCCCCCGGACAGGGGACGCTACGAGCAGTACTTC.

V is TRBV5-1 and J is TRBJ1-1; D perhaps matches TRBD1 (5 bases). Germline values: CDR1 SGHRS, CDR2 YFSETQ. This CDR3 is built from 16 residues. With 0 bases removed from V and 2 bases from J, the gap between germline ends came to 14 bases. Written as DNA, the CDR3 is TGCGCCAGCAGCTTGGCCCCCACAGGTGTAAACACTGAAGCTTTCTTT. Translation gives CASSLAPTGVNTEAFF.

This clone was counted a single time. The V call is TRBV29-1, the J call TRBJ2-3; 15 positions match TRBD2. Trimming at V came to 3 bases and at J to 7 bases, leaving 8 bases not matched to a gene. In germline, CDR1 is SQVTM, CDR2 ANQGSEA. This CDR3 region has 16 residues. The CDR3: CSVDGTSGGPGNTQYF. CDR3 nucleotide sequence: TGCAGCGTTGATGGGACTAGCGGGGGGCCAGGGAATACGCAGTATTTT.

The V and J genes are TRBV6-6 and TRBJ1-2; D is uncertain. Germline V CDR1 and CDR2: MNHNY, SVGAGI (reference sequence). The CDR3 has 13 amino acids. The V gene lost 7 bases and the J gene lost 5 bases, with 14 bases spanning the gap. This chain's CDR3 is CASTHSIPYGYTF. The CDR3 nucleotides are TGTGCCAGCACCCACTCTATACCATATGGCTACACCTTC.

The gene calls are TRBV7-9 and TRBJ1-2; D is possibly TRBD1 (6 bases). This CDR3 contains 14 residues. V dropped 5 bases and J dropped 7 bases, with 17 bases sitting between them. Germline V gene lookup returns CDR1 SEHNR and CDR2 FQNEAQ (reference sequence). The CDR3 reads CASSPPGQNSGYTF. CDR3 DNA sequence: TGTGCCAGCAGCCCTCCCGGACAGAATAGTGGCTACACCTTC.

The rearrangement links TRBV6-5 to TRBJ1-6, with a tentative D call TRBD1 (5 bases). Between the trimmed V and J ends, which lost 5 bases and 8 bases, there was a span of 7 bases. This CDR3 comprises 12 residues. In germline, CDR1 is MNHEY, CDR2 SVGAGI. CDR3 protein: CASSLGDSPLHF. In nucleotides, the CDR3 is TGTGCCAGCAGTCTAGGGGATTCACCCCTCCACTTT.

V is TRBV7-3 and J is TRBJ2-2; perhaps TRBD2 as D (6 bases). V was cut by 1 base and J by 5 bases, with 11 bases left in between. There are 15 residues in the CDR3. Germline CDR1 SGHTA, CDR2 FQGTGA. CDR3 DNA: TGTGCCAGCAGCTTAATCGGGGGAAAAACCGGGGAGCTGTTTTTT. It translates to CASSLIGGKTGELFF.

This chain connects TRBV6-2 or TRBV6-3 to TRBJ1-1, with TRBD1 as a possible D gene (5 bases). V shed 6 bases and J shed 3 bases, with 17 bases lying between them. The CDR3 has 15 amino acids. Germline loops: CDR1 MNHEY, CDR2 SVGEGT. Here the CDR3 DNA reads TGTGCCAGCAGCCGCCGGGGGGAAGGGCACACTGAAGCTTTCTTT. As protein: CASSRRGEGHTEAFF.

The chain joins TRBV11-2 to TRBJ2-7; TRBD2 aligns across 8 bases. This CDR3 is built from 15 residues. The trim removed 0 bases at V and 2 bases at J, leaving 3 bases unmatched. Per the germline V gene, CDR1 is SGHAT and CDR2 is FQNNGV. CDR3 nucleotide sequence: TGTGCCAGCAGCTTAGAGGGCGGGGGGACCTACGAGCAGTACTTC. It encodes CASSLEGGGTYEQYF.